The 15 T cell receptor beta chains below come from one sample, sequenced in a study of cytomegalovirus exposure and HLA in healthy donors. Researchers ran the PCR with 60 Vbeta and 13 Jbeta primers. The repertoire was sequenced with immunoSEQ multiplex PCR; TCRdb's copy has only in-frame clones and lacks some. This sample carries about 120,000 clones, 77% of them seen once, and the ten largest clones take 5.8%. Sequenced input: PBMCs. The receptor source for this set is a man aged 18 to 30 in good health and CMV-seropositive.

For the CDR3, the DNA is TGTGCCAGCAGCCAAGATGTAGCGGCCTACGAGCAGTACTTC. The encoded protein is CASSQDVAAYEQYF. This sequence joins TRBV14 and TRBJ2-7; a possible D gene is TRBD2 (6 bases). The length of the CDR3 is 14 residues. Trimming cost V 0 bases and J 2 bases, with 8 bases left between them. CDR1 SGHDN and CDR2 FVKESK come from the germline V gene.

This clone turned up a few times. V is TRBV28 and J is TRBJ2-7; D is unclear. From germline, CDR1 is MDHEN and CDR2 SYDVKM. The germline V and J ends were trimmed by 8 bases and 4 bases, with 12 bases remaining between them. The CDR3 loop spans 12 amino acids. The CDR3 sequence is CASLTNSYEQYF. The CDR3 DNA follows: TGTGCCAGCCTTACCAACTCGTACGAGCAGTACTTC. Drawing the rest from reference TRBV28 and TRBJ2-7, the complete variable domain is DVKVTQSSRYLVKRTGEKVFLECVQDMDHENMFWYRQDPGLGLRLIYFSYDVKMKEKGDIPEGYSVSREKKERFSLILESASTNQTSMYLCASLTNSYEQYFGPGTRLTVT.

CDR3 DNA sequence: TGTGCCAGCAGTCACCTTGGGGGCCACATCAGAAACACCATATATTTT. Encoded protein: CASSHLGGHIRNTIYF. The chain employs TRBV7-9 and TRBJ1-3, with a tentative D call TRBD1 (6 bases). CDR3 length: 16 residues. With 6 bases removed from V and 5 bases from J, the gap between germline ends came to 20 bases. Germline assignment: CDR1 SEHNR and CDR2 FQNEAQ (reference sequence).

The J gene is TRBJ1-2, the V gene TRBV6-5, with 9 nucleotides matching TRBD1. Trimming cost V 2 bases and J 7 bases; bases outside gene matches: 5. CDR1 MNHEY and CDR2 SVGAGI come from the germline V gene. This CDR3 has 14 amino acids. In DNA, the CDR3 is TGTGCCAGCAGTTACGGGACAGGGTCGGCTGGCTACACCTTC. Translating it yields CASSYGTGSAGYTF.

The chain combines TRBV6-1 with TRBJ2-3; D remains unclear. V lost 4 bases and J 8 bases, leaving 10 bases between the germline ends. The germline gives CDR1 MNHNS, CDR2 SASEGT. CDR3 length: 12 residues. CDR3 nucleotide sequence: TGTGCCAGCAGTGGTCTGGCTGGTACGCAGTATTTT. Encoded protein: CASSGLAGTQYF.

The chain joins TRBV7-9 to TRBJ2-5; D is perhaps TRBD2 (7 bases). The CDR3 loop spans 17 amino acids. The germline gives CDR1 SEHNR, CDR2 FQNEAQ (reference sequence). The V gene lost 1 base and the J gene lost 2 bases, with 17 bases spanning the gap. The CDR3 protein is CASSLGGRGTVQETQYF. The DNA of the CDR3 is TGTGCCAGCAGCTTAGGGGGGCGGGGGACTGTTCAAGAGACCCAGTACTTC.

The chain joins TRBV18 to TRBJ2-1; TRBD1 aligns across 8 bases. CDR1 and CDR2 (germline): KGHSH, LQKENI. Germline trimming cut 3 bases from V and 6 bases from J; bases unmatched to any gene: 7. The CDR3 runs to 15 residues. CDR3 in amino acids: CASSPVAGGPNEQFF. The CDR3 DNA follows: TGTGCCAGCTCACCCGTGGCAGGGGGCCCCAATGAGCAGTTCTTC.

This sequence joins TRBV11-2 and TRBJ2-7, with D hard to call. V was clipped by 1 base and J by 2 bases, with 6 bases between them. CDR3 length: 13 residues. CDR1 SGHAT and CDR2 FQNNGV come from the germline V gene. In DNA, the CDR3 is TGTGCCAGCAGCTTAGTCCCAACCTACGAGCAGTACTTC. This gives the protein CASSLVPTYEQYF.

The genes are TRBV19 and TRBJ1-6; D remains ambiguous. CDR1 and CDR2 from the germline V gene are LNHDA and SQIVND (reference sequence). CDR3 size: 15 residues. The V gene lost 1 base and the J gene lost 10 bases, with 14 bases spanning the gap. This CDR3 is CASSIGAPSGSPLHF. CDR3 nucleotides: TGTGCCAGTAGTATAGGTGCACCCTCGGGATCACCCCTCCACTTT.

The chain carries TRBV7-5 and TRBJ1-5; the table's TRBD1 call for D was not verified on the DNA. TRBV7-5 is a recognized pseudogene. The CDR3 contains 15 residues. CDR3 in DNA: TGTGCCAGAAGCTTACGGACAGTTAGCAATCAGCCCCAGCATTTT. Translating gives CARSLRTVSNQPQHF.

In nucleotides, the CDR3 is TGTGCCAGCAGCTTAGGCAGATCTTACACTGAAGCTTTCTTT. Its translation is CASSLGRSYTEAFF. V gene TRBV13 combines with J gene TRBJ1-1; D call uncertain. The CDR3 is 14 residues long. The germline V gene has CDR1 PRHDT and CDR2 FYEKMQ (reference sequence). Trimming stripped 0 bases from V and 3 bases from J, with 8 bases between.

This clone was picked up a small number of times. The sample carries other DNA sequences with the same CDR3. This sequence joins TRBV5-1 and TRBJ2-5; D may be TRBD1 (5 bases). The ends were cut back, 1 base at V and 2 bases at J, with 9 bases in the middle. The CDR3 is 14 amino acids. Germline CDR1 is SGHRS and CDR2 is YFSETQ. This CDR3 is CASSLQGGQETQYF. The DNA for the CDR3 is TGCGCCAGCAGCTTGCAGGGTGGACAAGAGACCCAGTACTTC.

V usage is TRBV6-5 and J usage is TRBJ1-1; weak D call: TRBD1 (5 bases). Germline V gives CDR1 MNHEY, CDR2 SVGAGI. CDR3 length: 15 residues. V gave up 0 bases and J gave up 0 bases, with 8 bases separating them. In DNA form, the CDR3 reads TGTGCCAGCAGTTACTCGACAGAAATGAACACTGAAGCTTTCTTT. As protein: CASSYSTEMNTEAFF.

The V gene is TRBV28, the J gene TRBJ1-5; no reliable D call. This CDR3 has 12 residues. V dropped 1 base and J dropped 9 bases, with 7 bases sitting between them. The V gene's germline CDR1 is MDHEN and CDR2 SYDVKM. The DNA for the CDR3 is TGTGCCAGCAGTTTATTGGCTTTGCCCCAGCATTTT. Protein: CASSLLALPQHF. The variable domain in full, completed from reference TRBV28 and TRBJ1-5, reads DVKVTQSSRYLVKRTGEKVFLECVQDMDHENMFWYRQDPGLGLRLIYFSYDVKMKEKGDIPEGYSVSREKKERFSLILESASTNQTSMYLCASSLLALPQHFGDGTRLSIL.

The V and J genes are TRBV29-1 and TRBJ2-3, with 7 bases that match TRBD1. V lost 8 bases, J lost 0 bases, and 8 bases stayed unmatched. The germline V gene encodes CDR1 SQVTM and CDR2 ANQGSEA. This CDR3 is built from 14 residues. The CDR3 is CSSWTGPSTDTQYF. Written as DNA, the CDR3 is TGCAGCTCATGGACAGGCCCCAGCACAGATACGCAGTATTTT.